This T cell receptor beta chain was observed in a study of blood T cell repertoires in COVID-19. The table lists this clone with a count of one. This table comes from immunoSEQ multiplex PCR, and its TCRdb copy is limited to in-frame clones, with some not included. The profile covers hundreds of thousands of clones, with nearly 90% appearing a single time and about 2.1% taken by the ten largest. The participants were between about 18 and 95 years old and came from some 23 US areas. Sequenced material: PBMCs or T cells enriched from blood (not recorded which). The receptor comes from a woman aged 18-29 years with acute COVID-19.

The DNA of the CDR3 is TGTGCCAGCAGTGCAAGGACAGGTCCGAACACCGGGGAGCTGTTTTTT. Translating it yields CASSARTGPNTGELFF. This rearrangement joins TRBV2 to TRBJ2-2; 7 positions agree with TRBD1. V was pared by 4 bases and J by 0 bases, with 5 bases of the junction left unmatched. CDR1 and CDR2 from the germline V gene are SNHLY and FYNNEI. The length of the CDR3 is 16 residues.